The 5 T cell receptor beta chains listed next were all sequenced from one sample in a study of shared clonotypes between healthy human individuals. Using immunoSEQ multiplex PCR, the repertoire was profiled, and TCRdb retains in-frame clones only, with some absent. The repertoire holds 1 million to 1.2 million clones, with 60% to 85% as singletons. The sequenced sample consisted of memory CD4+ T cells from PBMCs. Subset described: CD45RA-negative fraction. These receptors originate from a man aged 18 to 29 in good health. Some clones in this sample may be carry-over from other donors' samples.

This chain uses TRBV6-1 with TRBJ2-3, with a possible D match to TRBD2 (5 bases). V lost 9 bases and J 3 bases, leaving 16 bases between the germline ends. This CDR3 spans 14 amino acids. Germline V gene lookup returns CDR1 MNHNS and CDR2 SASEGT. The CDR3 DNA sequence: TGTGCCAGTATAGAGGGAATAGGTACAGATACGCAGTATTTT. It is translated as CASIEGIGTDTQYF.

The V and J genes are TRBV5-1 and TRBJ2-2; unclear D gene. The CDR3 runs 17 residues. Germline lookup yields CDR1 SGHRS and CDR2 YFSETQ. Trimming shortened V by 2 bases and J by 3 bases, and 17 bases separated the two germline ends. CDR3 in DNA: TGCGCCAGCAGCTTTCGTAGTAGGAGTTGGGACACCGGGGAGCTGTTTTTT. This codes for CASSFRSRSWDTGELFF.

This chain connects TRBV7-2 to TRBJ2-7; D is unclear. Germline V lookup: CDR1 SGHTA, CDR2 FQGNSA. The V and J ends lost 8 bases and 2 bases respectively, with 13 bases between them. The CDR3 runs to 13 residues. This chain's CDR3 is CASSRERAYEQYF. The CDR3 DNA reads TGTGCCAGCTCCCGTGAGAGAGCCTACGAGCAGTACTTC. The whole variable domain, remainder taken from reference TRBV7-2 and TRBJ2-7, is GAGVSQSPSNKVTEKGKDVELRCDPISGHTALYWYRQSLGQGLEFLIYFQGNSAPDKSGLPSDRFSAERTGGSVSTLTIQRTQQEDSAVYLCASSRERAYEQYFGPGTRLTVT.

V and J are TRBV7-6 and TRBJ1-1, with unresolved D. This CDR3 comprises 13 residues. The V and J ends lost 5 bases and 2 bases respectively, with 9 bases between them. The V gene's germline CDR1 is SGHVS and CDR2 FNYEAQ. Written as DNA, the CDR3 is TGTGCCAGCAGCGTTAAGACAAACACTGAAGCTTTCTTT. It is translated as CASSVKTNTEAFF. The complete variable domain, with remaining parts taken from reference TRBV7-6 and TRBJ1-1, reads GAGVSQSPRYKVTKRGQDVALRCDPISGHVSLYWYRQALGQGPEFLTYFNYEAQQDKSGLPNDRFSAERPEGSISTLTIQRTEQRDSAMYRCASSVKTNTEAFFGQGTRLTVV.

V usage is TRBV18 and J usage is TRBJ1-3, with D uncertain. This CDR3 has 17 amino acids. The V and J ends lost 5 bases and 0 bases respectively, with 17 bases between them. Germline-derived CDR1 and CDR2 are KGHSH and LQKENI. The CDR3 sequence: CASSLSLLGHSGNTIYF. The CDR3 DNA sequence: TGTGCCAGCTCATTATCCTTGCTAGGGCACTCTGGAAACACCATATATTTT.